This T cell receptor (beta chain) was sequenced for a study of cytomegalovirus exposure and HLA in healthy donors (dated by TCRdb to between 2016 and 2019). Describing the broader study: In an earlier analysis of 550 to 750 of the donors, around 290 Gb of sequence data and 117 million unique TCR beta sequences from roughly 190 million T cells were reported. An early release covering some 640 HLA-typed donors comprised approximately 300 gigabases of sequencing data and 65 million to 100 million unique TCR sequences. Of the approximately 400 genotyped donors, approximately 81% were placed in the genetic ancestry cluster associated with self-reported Caucasian donors. The study aimed to test whether signatures of past pathogen exposure could be identified by cataloging public T cell receptors. The study used immunosequencing to profile the T cell repertoires of 666 subjects and linked those repertoires to cytomegalovirus serostatus. Besides the first cohort of more than 650 subjects, a separate validation cohort made up of 90 to 150 different subjects was used. The study combined high-throughput TCR immunosequencing, statistical association of individual TCRs with disease status, and machine learning to predict cytomegalovirus infection status. In a later analysis, previously published TCR beta repertoires from more than 500 donors were re-analyzed and high-resolution HLA genotyping was added so that TCR occurrence patterns could be studied. Rather than drawing on any new phenotypic data, the later analysis identified candidate immune exposures from TCR beta sequences and the way those sequences occurred across donors. To decide whether each TCR beta V gene segment behaved as functional or pseudogenic, an earlier analysis of several hundred of the donors relied on high-throughput TCR beta sequencing. Donor age, sex, ethnicity and CMV serostatus were compiled alongside the repertoire data. A later genetic analysis took genome-wide SNP genotypes for 398 of the 666 donors and used that subset as a discovery cohort. All discovery cohort repertoires had been generated using a single sequencing platform. Both class I and class II loci were covered by HLA typing, at four-digit resolution. Typing coverage differed by locus: A, B, C, DRB1 and DQB1 were typed in roughly 629-640 donors, DQA1 in about 500, DPA1 in some 610, and DPB1 in around 440. Several DR-DQ haplotypes were handled as single units for association and clustering, since linkage in the cohort was strong. On average, roughly 200,000 unique TCR beta nucleotide sequences were sequenced per donor among 398 genotyped donors of the cohort, with roughly 20% of those sequences being non-productive.

The CDR3 covers 15 residues, taking in both the cysteine and the phenylalanine. The kept DNA is CDR3 alone, 45 bases in frame from the first base. The germline V gene yields SGHAT for CDR1 and FQNNGV for CDR2. Trimming leaves V shorter by 2 bases and J shorter by 2 bases, with the junction holding 2 bases beyond the gene matches. This clone was observed a single time. What this receptor recognizes is not known. No clone much larger than this one lies a single base away; base qualities are absent. The library was built by means of the immunoSEQ multiplex PCR assay. For the multiplex PCR, a mixture combining 60 forward primers for TCR Vbeta segments and 13 reverse primers for TCR Jbeta segments was used. A multiplex PCR assay on genomic DNA amplified the CDR3 region of rearranged TCR beta genes. Amplified TCR beta libraries were sequenced as 87-base-pair reads on the Illumina HiSeq System. Regarding the original processing steps: Across the roughly 700 repertoires, a later analysis counted 80 million or so unique TCR beta chains, roughly 11 million of which were shared by at least two donors. Raw reads were error-corrected and collapsed into unique sequences with a nearest-neighbor algorithm that merged closely related sequences to remove PCR and sequencing errors. Alignment of CDR3 sequences to IMGT reference sequences was used to assign V, D and J gene segments. For a sequence to be retained, a match of at least six nucleotides to both a V gene segment and a J gene segment was required. Rearrangements were classified as productive when the CDR3 lacked stop codons and remained in frame with V and J, and all other rearrangements were classified as non-productive. Following IMGT convention, CDR3 was defined as the stretch from the second conserved V-encoded cysteine up to the conserved J-encoded phenylalanine. The earlier analysis of 550 to 650 of the donors excluded any sequence lacking an unambiguous match to a single V gene segment. An earlier analysis of several hundred of the donors called V segments functional above 56.7% productive rearrangements and segregating when the between-donor standard deviation exceeded 5%. A statistical classification framework was built for diagnosing cytomegalovirus status from the catalog of TCR beta chain sequences. In a later analysis, TCR nucleotide sequences were compared against IMGT/GENE-DB human TR gene sequences so that V and J genes could be assigned. The TCRdist pipeline was used in a later analysis to assign CDR3 sequences and most-parsimonious VDJ recombination scenarios. In a later analysis, each TCR beta chain was defined by its CDR3 amino acid sequence together with its V-gene family, and reads without a unique V-gene family were excluded. A later analysis removed several hundred highly shared, low-generation-probability nucleotide sequences to deal with suspected cross-contamination and a sequencing artifact. In a later analysis, a clonal expansion index was calculated for each public chain from normalized within-repertoire ranks of inferred template counts. In a later analysis, generation probabilities were computed with a VDJ recombination model fitted to out-of-frame rearrangements, and the resulting probabilities were checked against IGoR. Hypergeometric tests were used in a later analysis to score TCR-TCR, TCR-HLA and TCR-CMV co-occurrence, with a repertoire-size bias correction applied to the TCR pairs. To estimate false discovery rates, a later analysis permuted the HLA or CMV assignments 20 times. In a later analysis, co-occurring TCRs were grouped using DBSCAN, with TCRdist sequence similarity added in when clustering inside HLA-allele-positive subsets. Repertoires with fewer than 30,000 or more than 120,000 public chains, plus five repertoires with anomalous nucleotide sharing, were excluded from co-occurrence clustering. Held by TCRdb, this immuneACCESS table contains in-frame sequences only and omits some clones. Under half of the omission traces to an unresolved V gene where checked; the cause of the rest is unknown. V, J and clone size reflect that table, while D and trimming were determined from the DNA. Within this sample are 200,000 to 250,000 clones, with more than 75% of them counted one time only. The top ten constitute around 1.4% of the sample.

The cohort consisted of approximately 670 healthy bone marrow donors. Cohort members were all nominally healthy when sampled, although unrecorded immune exposures were likely present. Of the 700 or so cohort members, roughly 300 had positive CMV serostatus and 350 to 400 had negative CMV serostatus, and CMV serostatus was not recorded for the donor. A peripheral blood sample was provided by each donor, and peripheral blood mononuclear cells were used for TCR beta sequencing. The Qiagen DNeasy Blood Extraction Kit was used to extract genomic DNA from the blood cell samples. The paper's findings and limits, for the study overall: For the cohort, immune exposure information was limited to CMV serostatus. In a later genetic analysis, a missense DCLRE1C variant was associated with V-gene and J-gene trimming of TCR beta chains, and the association was replicated in an independent cohort. Linkage disequilibrium might explain the correlated functional status among segregating V segments, but an unknown experimental factor could not be ruled out. The 87-base-pair reads could not distinguish some IMGT-functional V segments, including TRBV6-2 and TRBV6-3, so those segments were excluded. A group of highly shared sequence variants was considered likely to be a technical artifact of the sequencing pipeline. In a later analysis, most CMV-associated TCR beta chains were found to appear HLA-restricted, with HLA associations seemingly driven largely by CMV exposure. In vitro tests confirmed that three of the cytomegalovirus-associated TCR beta chains recognize cytomegalovirus antigens. Compared with equally common non-associated chains, HLA-associated TCR beta chains in a later analysis were more clonally expanded and had lower generation probabilities. The cohort was sequenced for TCR beta chains only, and without alpha or paired-chain data the features that could be detected were limited. The earlier analysis of almost 600 of the donors excluded over 15 rarely observed V segments, including chromosome 9 orphons, because counts were too low. When HLA alleles, especially DR and DQ, strongly co-occurred, TCR associations were difficult to assign to individual alleles. In a later analysis, TCR association rates were found to vary across HLA loci, with the most associated TCRs seen for DRB1 alleles and the fewest for HLA-C alleles. According to a later genetic analysis, donors in an Asian-associated ancestry cluster had fewer N-insertions in productive TCRs than the approximately 630-donor mean. According to a later analysis, parvovirus B19, influenza, CMV and Epstein-Barr virus appeared linked to several top co-occurrence clusters. A further reported finding was that TCR beta sequences accurately predicted the HLA-A and HLA-B alleles for most subjects in the first cohort. Most TCR sequences were observed very rarely across donors, whereas some public TCRs were present in many individuals. Sequencing depth was assumed to be roughly uniform across donors in the presence/absence analyses, though that assumption may not hold. Because HLA typing was unavailable for some donors at each locus, only the typed subset was used in association tests. In an earlier analysis of about 600 of the donors, most TCR beta V segments appeared in productive rearrangements about 87% or about 30% of the time, broadly matching IMGT annotations. At a false discovery rate of 0.05, a later analysis linked around 15,000 TCR beta sequences to specific HLA alleles. Cytomegalovirus status was reported to be diagnosed by the classifier with high specificity and sensitivity in both the original and validation cohorts. In the study, approximately 150 TCR beta chains were listed as associated with cytomegalovirus. The authors suggested that the approach could potentially be extended to other disease states and immunological phenotypes.

The rearranged chain carries TRBV11-2 and TRBJ1-5, with 8 central nucleotides matching TRBD1. This TCR was recovered from a human donor in good health. Sequencing was performed on PBMCs. The CDR3 sequence is CASSLTGGGNQPQHF. The nucleotide sequence is TGTGCCAGCAGCTTAACAGGGGGGGGCAATCAGCCCCAGCATTTT.